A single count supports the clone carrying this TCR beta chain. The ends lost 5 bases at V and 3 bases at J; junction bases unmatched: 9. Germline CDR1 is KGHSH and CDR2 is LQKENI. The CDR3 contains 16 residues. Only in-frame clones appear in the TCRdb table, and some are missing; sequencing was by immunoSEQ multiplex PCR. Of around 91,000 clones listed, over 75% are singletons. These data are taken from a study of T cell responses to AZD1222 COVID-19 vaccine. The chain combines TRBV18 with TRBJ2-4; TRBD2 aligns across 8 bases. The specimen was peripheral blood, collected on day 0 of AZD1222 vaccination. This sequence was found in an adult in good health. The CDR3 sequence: CASSTSGGQGKNIQYF. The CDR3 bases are TGTGCCAGCTCAACGTCGGGGGGGCAAGGCAAAAACATTCAGTACTTC.